The rows below give T cell receptor beta chains drawn from one sample of a study of CD8 T cells in Susac syndrome. TCRdb used MiXCR to reprocess the immunoSEQ multiplex PCR reads, holding one entry per CDR3 protein. The table lists around 99,000 distinct CDR3 sequences, 95% to 98% of them singletons, with just over 0.095% in the top ten. The sample consisted of CD4+ T cells from PBMCs. These receptors all stem from a human donor in good health. Both conserved end residues are part of each CDR3. D genes are given only for firm matches. Size is stated for part of the rows, as once, few or many counts, or as a class when the clone is expanded.

J gene	V gene	clone size	D gene	CDR3 DNA	CDR3 protein
TRBJ2-4	TRBV20-1	NA	NA	TGCAGTTGCTTAGGCAAAAACATTCAGTACTTC	CSCLGKNIQYF
TRBJ2-3	TRBV20-1	NA	TRBD2	TGCAGTGCTGGGGAGGGGAAATCTACGCAGTATTTT	CSAGEGKSTQYF
TRBJ2-2	TRBV4-2	once	TRBD2	TGTGCCAGCAGCCAAGATCCCACTAGCGGGAGCACCGGGGAGCTGTTTTTT	CASSQDPTSGSTGELFF
TRBJ2-4	TRBV12-3/TRBV12-4	NA	NA	TGTGCCAGCAGTTTATATGGGGTTAACATTCAGTACTTC	CASSLYGVNIQYF
TRBJ1-1	TRBV27	NA	TRBD1	TGTGCCAGCAGTCCAGGGACAGGGGGTAGGACTGAAGCTTTCTTT	CASSPGTGGRTEAFF
TRBJ2-2	TRBV28	NA	TRBD1	TGTGCCAGCAGAAGGGCACAGGGGGCTTGGAACACCGGGGAGCTGTTTTTT	CASRRAQGAWNTGELFF
TRBJ1-1	TRBV28	NA	NA	TGTGCCAGCACCAGACTTACGAACACTGAAGCTTTCTTT	CASTRLTNTEAFF
TRBJ2-3	TRBV12-3/TRBV12-4	NA	TRBD1	TGTGCCAGCAGTCCCACAGGGGCCAATCTGGATACGCAGTATTTT	CASSPTGANLDTQYF
TRBJ2-7	TRBV6-5	NA	TRBD2	TGTGCCAGCAGTTACTTATCCGGGACTAAGGGAACCGAGCAGTACTTC	CASSYLSGTKGTEQYF
TRBJ1-6	TRBV29-1	NA	TRBD1	TGCAGCGTTGTGACAGGGGATTCACCCCTCCACTTT	CSVVTGDSPLHF
TRBJ1-1	TRBV11-2	NA	NA	TGTGCCAGCAGCGATACCGGGACATCCCTAAACACTGAAGCTTTCTTT	CASSDTGTSLNTEAFF
TRBJ2-3	TRBV15	NA	NA	TGTGCCACCAGCAGTCCTAGAGATACGCAGTATTTT	CATSSPRDTQYF
TRBJ1-4	TRBV3-1	NA	NA	TGTGCCAGCAGCCAAGTCACAGGGAGGATGGATGAAAAACTGTTTTTT	CASSQVTGRMDEKLFF
TRBJ1-2	TRBV18	NA	NA	TGTGCCAGCTCACCTGGGGGGGTCCGAGGCTACACCTTC	CASSPGGVRGYTF
TRBJ1-1	TRBV4-1	NA	NA	TGCGCCAGCAGCCCCCTCGGGTTGATGAACACTGAAGCTTTCTTT	CASSPLGLMNTEAFF
TRBJ2-3	TRBV29-1	NA	NA	TGCAGCGTTGCGGGGGCGAACACAGATACGCAGTATTTT	CSVAGANTDTQYF
TRBJ2-7	TRBV29-1	once	NA	TGCAGCGTCATCCTACTAAGGAGCTCCTACGAGCAGTACTTC	CSVILLRSSYEQYF
TRBJ2-5	TRBV5-6	NA	NA	TGTGCCAGCAGCTTTAAGACAGTGATGGAGACCCAGTACTTC	CASSFKTVMETQYF
TRBJ1-5	TRBV18	NA	TRBD1	TGTGCCAGCTCACCGGGACAGGTGGGGCATCAGCCCCAGCATTTT	CASSPGQVGHQPQHF
TRBJ2-2	TRBV6-1	NA	TRBD2	TGTGCCAGCAGGCCGGGACTACGGAACACCGGGGAGCTGTTTTTT	CASRPGLRNTGELFF
TRBJ2-3	TRBV7-2	once	TRBD2	TGTGCCAGCAGCTCAACCGGGACTAACACAGATACGCAGTATTTT	CASSSTGTNTDTQYF
TRBJ2-5	TRBV5-1	NA	TRBD2	TGCGCCAGCAGCTTGGTGTCTACGGCGGGAGGGGAGACCCAGTACTTC	CASSLVSTAGGETQYF
TRBJ2-1	TRBV10-3	NA	NA	TGTGCCAGCTCGGGACGGAAGGAAAACAATGAGCAGTTCTTC	CASSGRKENNEQFF
TRBJ2-5	TRBV28	NA	TRBD2	TGTGCCAGCAGTTTAGGACTAGCGGGAGCCCTCGAGACCCAGTACTTC	CASSLGLAGALETQYF
TRBJ2-5	TRBV20-1	once	NA	TGCAGTGCTGAGGGGGGGGCGGAGACCCAGTACTTC	CSAEGGAETQYF
TRBJ2-4	TRBV28	NA	NA	TGTGCCAGCCGAAGCCACATTCAGTACTTC	CASRSHIQYF
TRBJ1-6	TRBV25-1	once	NA	TGTGCCAGCAGTGATGACCCGGGGGCTTCACCCCTCCACTTT	CASSDDPGASPLHF
TRBJ2-4	TRBV24-1	NA	NA	TGTGCCACCAGTGGTAGGTCCAAAAACATTCAGTACTTC	CATSGRSKNIQYF
TRBJ2-7	TRBV3-1	NA	NA	TGTGCCAGCAGCCAAGAGTGGGTGTACTTC	CASSQEWVYF
TRBJ2-3	TRBV20-1	NA	NA	TGCAGTGCTAGAGTAAGGGGAAGCACAGATACGCAGTATTTT	CSARVRGSTDTQYF
TRBJ1-1	TRBV20-1	NA	NA	TGCAGTGCTAGACTTAAGAACACTGAAGCTTTCTTT	CSARLKNTEAFF
TRBJ2-2	TRBV28	NA	NA	TGTGCCAGCAGTCCAGGGTGGGGCACCGGGGAGCTGTTTTTT	CASSPGWGTGELFF
TRBJ1-2	TRBV4-1	NA	NA	TGCGCCAGCAGCCAGTTAGGGGTTTTCGGCTACACCTTC	CASSQLGVFGYTF
TRBJ1-2	TRBV4-1	NA	TRBD1	TGCGCCAGCAGCCAATTAAGGGACAGGGGGTATGACGGCTACACCTTC	CASSQLRDRGYDGYTF
TRBJ1-6	TRBV20-1	NA	NA	TGCAGTGCTAGAGATCGTAGGGGCAATTCACCCCTCCACTTT	CSARDRRGNSPLHF
TRBJ2-7	TRBV12-3/TRBV12-4	NA	TRBD1	TGTGCCAGCAGTCCTTGGACAGGTAACAACGAGCAGTACTTC	CASSPWTGNNEQYF
TRBJ2-5	TRBV19	once	NA	TGTGCCAGTAGTATTGACAGTCAAGAGACCCAGTACTTC	CASSIDSQETQYF
TRBJ1-2	TRBV12-3/TRBV12-4	NA	NA	TGTGCCAGCAGTTTTGGGGGTTATGGCAGGACGAATGGCTACACCTTC	CASSFGGYGRTNGYTF
TRBJ2-5	TRBV7-9	NA	NA	TGTGCCAGCAGCTTCGCTAAGCATGAGACCCAGTACTTC	CASSFAKHETQYF
TRBJ1-4	TRBV7-9	NA	NA	TGTGCCAGCAGCTCCACAGGGACATGGGGAGAAAAACTGTTTTTT	CASSSTGTWGEKLFF
TRBJ1-4	TRBV29-1	NA	NA	TGCAGCGTTGAAGTGGGCCATCTCAATGAAAAACTGTTTTTT	CSVEVGHLNEKLFF
TRBJ2-5	TRBV29-1	NA	NA	TGCAGCGCCGGGCCCCCCGAGACCCAGTACTTC	CSAGPPETQYF
TRBJ1-4	TRBV24-1	once	NA	TGTGCCACCAGTGACAACCGGGACATTGAAAAACTGTTTTTT	CATSDNRDIEKLFF
TRBJ1-1	TRBV6-2/TRBV6-3	NA	TRBD1	TGTGCCAGCAGTCGAGGACAGGGGGCATTAGCAGCTTTCTTT	CASSRGQGALAAFF
TRBJ2-2	TRBV12-3/TRBV12-4	NA	TRBD1	TGTGCCAGCAGGGGCACCAGGGGGTCCGGGGAGCTGTTTTTT	CASRGTRGSGELFF
TRBJ1-3	TRBV9	NA	TRBD1	TGTGCCAGCAGCGGCCGGGACAGGCTTAAAATCGGAAACACCATATATTTT	CASSGRDRLKIGNTIYF
TRBJ2-3	TRBV6-6	NA	TRBD2	TGTGCCAGCAGCCCCGGGACTAGTCGTTTTGCAGATACGCAGTATTTT	CASSPGTSRFADTQYF
TRBJ1-2	TRBV29-1	NA	TRBD1	TGCAGCGTTGAAGAACAGGGGGTTAACTATGGCTACACCTTC	CSVEEQGVNYGYTF
TRBJ2-1	TRBV4-3	NA	TRBD1	TGCGCCAGCAGCCGAGAGACAGGGGGCTCCTACAATGAGCAGTTCTTC	CASSRETGGSYNEQFF
TRBJ2-5	TRBV2	NA	NA	TGTGCCAGCCGGCTCCAAGAGACCCAGTACTTC	CASRLQETQYF
TRBJ2-7	TRBV6-2/TRBV6-3	NA	NA	TGTGCCAGCAGTTACTCGAATGCCGGGTCCGAGCAGTACTTC	CASSYSNAGSEQYF
TRBJ2-7	TRBV15	NA	TRBD1	TGTGCCACCAGCCGACCCCGACAGGGCGAAAGGAACGAGCAGTACTTC	CATSRPRQGERNEQYF
TRBJ1-2	TRBV20-1	NA	NA	TGCAGTGCCCCCCTGAGAGGGCGAAACTATGGCTACACCTTC	CSAPLRGRNYGYTF
TRBJ2-3	TRBV7-2	NA	NA	TGTGCCAGCAGTTCCAACCCTTCCGGGGGGCGAGATACGCAGTATTTT	CASSSNPSGGRDTQYF